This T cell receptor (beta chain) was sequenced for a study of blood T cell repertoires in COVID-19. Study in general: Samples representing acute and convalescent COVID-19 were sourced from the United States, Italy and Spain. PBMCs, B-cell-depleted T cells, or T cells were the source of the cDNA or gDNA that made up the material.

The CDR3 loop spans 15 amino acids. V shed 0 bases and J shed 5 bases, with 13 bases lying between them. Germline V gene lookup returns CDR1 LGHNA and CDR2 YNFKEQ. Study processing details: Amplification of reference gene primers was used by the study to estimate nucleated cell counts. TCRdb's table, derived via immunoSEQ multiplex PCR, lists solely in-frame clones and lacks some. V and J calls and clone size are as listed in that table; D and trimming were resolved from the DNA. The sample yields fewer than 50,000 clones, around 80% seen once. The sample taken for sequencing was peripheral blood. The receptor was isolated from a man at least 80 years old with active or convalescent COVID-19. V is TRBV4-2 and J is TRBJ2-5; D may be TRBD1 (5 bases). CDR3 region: CASSQDWGKVETQYF. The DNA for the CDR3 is TGTGCCAGCAGCCAAGATTGGGGCAAAGTGGAGACCCAGTACTTC.